What follows describes a single TCR beta chain. The sample originates from a study of blood T cell repertoires in COVID-19. At the level of the study: COVID-19 samples from acute and convalescent phases originated in the United States, Italy and Spain. In each case, the material was cDNA or gDNA derived from T cells, B-cell-depleted T cells, or PBMCs.

In germline, CDR1 is SGHRS, CDR2 YFSETQ. This CDR3 contains 15 residues. Trimming cost V 5 bases and J 2 bases, with 14 bases left between them. Original processing methods: The authors estimated nucleated cell counts from reference gene primer amplification. Data came from immunoSEQ multiplex PCR; TCRdb stores just in-frame clones and leaves some out. The DNA was the basis for D and trimming; V, J and clone size are from that table. The sample contains approximately 66,000 clones, more than 70% of which appear only once. The clonotype comes from a man between 50 and 59 years old with active COVID-19. This chain uses TRBV5-1 with TRBJ1-5; D is undetermined. Sequences were obtained from peripheral blood. The CDR3: CASRADSSGNQPQHF. Here the CDR3 DNA reads TGCGCCAGCAGAGCCGACTCGTCGGGCAATCAGCCCCAGCATTTT.